The next 29 T cell receptor beta chains were all read from a single sample in a study of monozygotic twins with inflammatory bowel disease. TCRdb reprocessed the 5' RACE reads, with one entry per CDR3 protein and no DNA. The sample includes approximately 400,000 distinct CDR3 sequences. Specimen: blood. The receptor source for this set is a human donor with ulcerative colitis or Crohn's disease, or a healthy co-twin of an affected twin (not recorded which).

The chain is built from TRBV10-3 and TRBJ1-5; TCRdb indicates TRBD1, and absent DNA this call remains unverified. The CDR3 totals 13 residues. Germline V gives CDR1 ENHRY, CDR2 SYGVKD. This chain's CDR3 is CAIGGTVNQPQHF.

V usage is TRBV29-1 and J usage is TRBJ1-2; TCRdb returns TRBD1, unconfirmable since there is no DNA. The germline V gene has CDR1 SQVTM and CDR2 ANQGSEA. The CDR3 length is 13 residues. CDR3 in amino acids: CSVDLQGAGGYTF.

The J gene is TRBJ2-1, the V gene TRBV5-1. The germline gives CDR1 SGHRS, CDR2 YFSETQ. The CDR3 contains 14 residues. This CDR3 is CASSVDTSYNEQFF.

This sequence joins TRBV6-1 and TRBJ1-4. The germline gives CDR1 MNHNS, CDR2 SASEGT. CDR3 length equals 17 residues. The CDR3 spells CASSEGVRGPTNEKLFF.

The V gene is TRBV5-5, the J gene TRBJ2-7; the TCRdb D gene call, TRBD1, has no DNA to confirm it. The germline CDR1 and CDR2 sequences are SGHKS and YYEKEE (reference sequence). The CDR3 has 16 residues. CDR3 loop: CASSRGIGTGQYEQYF.

The chain links TRBV5-1 to TRBJ1-1; the TCRdb call, TRBD1, lacks DNA for checking. This CDR3 is built from 13 residues. The germline gives CDR1 SGHRS, CDR2 YFSETQ. This CDR3 is CASSSGQGAIAFF.

The chain combines TRBV10-3 with TRBJ1-6. Germline V gene sequence: CDR1 ENHRY, CDR2 SYGVKD. The CDR3 has 12 residues. The CDR3 spells CAISDPNSPLHF.

The V call is TRBV24-1, the J call TRBJ1-5. Germline-derived CDR1 and CDR2 are KGHDR and SFDVKD. This CDR3 is built from 14 residues. CDR3: CATSGGDSNQPQHF.

The genes are TRBV20-1 and TRBJ2-5; the D call of TRBD2 rests on TCRdb alone, since no DNA is present to check it. The CDR3 has 16 amino acids. CDR1 DFQATT and CDR2 SNEGSKA come from the germline V gene (reference sequence). The CDR3 loop reads CSASGLAGDYQETQYF.

The V call is TRBV5-6, the J call TRBJ2-3; TCRdb's D call of TRBD1 is untestable without DNA. The CDR3 has 16 amino acids. The germline V gene encodes CDR1 SGHDT and CDR2 YYEEEE. The chain's CDR3 is CASSLAPGQGTDTQYF.

This chain connects TRBV5-4 to TRBJ2-3; TCRdb reports TRBD2, a call that lacks DNA to check it against. Germline CDR1 reads SGHNT; CDR2 reads YYREEE (reference sequence). The CDR3 loop spans 16 amino acids. CDR3 sequence: CASSLARAAAGGTQYF.

V gene TRBV2 combines with J gene TRBJ1-6. This CDR3 has 15 residues. CDR1 is SNHLY, CDR2 FYNNEI, per germline. This CDR3 reads CASEEKSSYNSPLHF.

The rearrangement links TRBV5-1 to TRBJ2-7; TCRdb's D gene call, TRBD2, goes unchecked for lack of DNA. Germline V gives CDR1 SGHRS, CDR2 YFSETQ. The CDR3 has 13 residues. The CDR3 spells CASSSVSGAEQYF.

V and J are TRBV3-1 and TRBJ2-1; absent DNA, TCRdb's TRBD2 call cannot be checked. This CDR3 comprises 18 residues. Germline assignment: CDR1 LGHDT and CDR2 YNNKEL (reference sequence). The CDR3 sequence is CASSPTDVAGEQIDEQFF.

The CDR3 spells CAIGGAEHIQYF. The genes are TRBV10-3 and TRBJ2-4; TCRdb's D call, TRBD1, is unchecked because there is no DNA. This CDR3 is 12 amino acids long. Germline values: CDR1 ENHRY, CDR2 SYGVKD.

The chain joins TRBV20-1 to TRBJ2-1; TCRdb picks TRBD1, but there is no DNA to check that call. Germline CDR1 DFQATT, CDR2 SNEGSKA (reference sequence). This CDR3 is built from 15 residues. The CDR3 sequence: CSAPKTGGSHNEQFF.

The chain carries TRBV7-2 and TRBJ2-1; TCRdb picks TRBD1, but there is no DNA to check that call. Germline assignment: CDR1 SGHTA and CDR2 FQGNSA. The CDR3 contains 15 residues. CDR3 sequence: CASSPPAGGFNEQFF. Full variable domain (remainder filled in from reference TRBV7-2 and TRBJ2-1): GAGVSQSPSNKVTEKGKDVELRCDPISGHTALYWYRQSLGQGLEFLIYFQGNSAPDKSGLPSDRFSAERTGGSVSTLTIQRTQQEDSAVYLCASSPPAGGFNEQFFGPGTRLTVL.

The genes are TRBV6-6 and TRBJ1-2; there is no DNA to check the TCRdb D call of TRBD1. CDR1 is MNHNY and CDR2 is SVGAGI in the germline V gene (reference sequence). This CDR3 region has 12 residues. CDR3: CASRPGGGGYTF.

This chain connects TRBV6-1 to TRBJ1-2; TCRdb calls TRBD1, which cannot be checked without DNA. Germline V CDR1 and CDR2: MNHNS, SASEGT. This CDR3 is 15 amino acids long. CDR3 in amino acids: CASSEAPGVLRGYTF.

This rearrangement joins TRBV6-6 to TRBJ2-7. Germline loops: CDR1 MNHNY, CDR2 SVGAGI (reference sequence). CDR3 length: 14 residues. The CDR3 protein is CASSYSGSLAEQYF.

The V call is TRBV24-1, the J call TRBJ2-1; checking the TCRdb D call of TRBD1 is not possible without DNA. The CDR3 consists of 15 residues. Germline V gene lookup returns CDR1 KGHDR and CDR2 SFDVKD. This CDR3 is CATSEPGATNNEQFF.

This chain joins TRBV5-4 and TRBJ2-5; absent DNA, TCRdb's TRBD1 call cannot be checked. The CDR3 runs to 15 residues. The germline V gene encodes CDR1 SGHNT and CDR2 YYREEE (reference sequence). CDR3 sequence reads: CASSLGTGEGETQYF.

The chain combines TRBV30 with TRBJ1-1. CDR3 length equals 13 residues. Per germline, CDR1 GTSNPN and CDR2 SVGIG (reference sequence). CDR3 residues: CAWSGRLSTEAFF.

The V call is TRBV5-1, the J call TRBJ1-1. The CDR3 is 14 amino acids. The V gene's germline CDR1 is SGHRS and CDR2 YFSETQ. CDR3 region: CASSLGGVTTEAFF.

The J gene is TRBJ2-3, the V gene TRBV2; the D call from TCRdb, TRBD1, cannot be confirmed without DNA. The CDR3 consists of 15 residues. Germline CDR1 and CDR2: SNHLY and FYNNEI. This chain's CDR3 is CASTRRQGISDTQYF.

The genes are TRBV20-1 and TRBJ2-1; the TCRdb D gene call, TRBD1, has no DNA to confirm it. From germline, CDR1 is DFQATT and CDR2 SNEGSKA (reference sequence). The CDR3 totals 16 residues. CDR3 amino acids: CSARSQSGALYNEQFF.

V is TRBV10-3 and J is TRBJ1-3. Germline values: CDR1 ENHRY, CDR2 SYGVKD. The CDR3 covers 14 residues. The CDR3 sequence is CAISESVLLTTIYF.

This chain uses TRBV28 with TRBJ2-1; TCRdb picks TRBD1, but there is no DNA to check that call. The germline gives CDR1 MDHEN, CDR2 SYDVKM. This CDR3 region has 12 residues. CDR3 loop: CASSGTRYEQFF.

The chain carries TRBV4-1 and TRBJ1-3; TCRdb returns TRBD1, unconfirmable since there is no DNA. CDR1 and CDR2 (germline): MGHRA, YSYEKL. The CDR3 has 15 residues. This CDR3 is CASSQGDSIGNTIYF.